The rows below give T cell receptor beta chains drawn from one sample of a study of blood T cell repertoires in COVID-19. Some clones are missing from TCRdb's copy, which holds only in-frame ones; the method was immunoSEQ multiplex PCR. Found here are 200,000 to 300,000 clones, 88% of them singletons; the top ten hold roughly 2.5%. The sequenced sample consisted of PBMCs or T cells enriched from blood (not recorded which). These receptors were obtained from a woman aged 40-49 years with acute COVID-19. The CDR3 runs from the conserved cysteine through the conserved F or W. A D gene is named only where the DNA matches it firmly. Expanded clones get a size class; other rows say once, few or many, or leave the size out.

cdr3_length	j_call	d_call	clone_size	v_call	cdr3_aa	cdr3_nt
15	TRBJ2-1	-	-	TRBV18	CASSPPEAGRYEQFF	TGTGCCAGCTCACCACCGGAGGCGGGCCGGTATGAGCAGTTCTTC
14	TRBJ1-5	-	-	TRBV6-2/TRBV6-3	CASSYRGGNQPQHF	TGTGCCAGCAGTTATCGGGGGGGCAATCAGCCCCAGCATTTT
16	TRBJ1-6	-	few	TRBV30	CAWSVALGNRNSPLHF	TGTGCCTGGAGTGTAGCCCTCGGAAACAGAAATTCACCCCTCCACTTT
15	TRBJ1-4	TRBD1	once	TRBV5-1	CASKVLGTVDEKLFF	TGCGCCAGCAAAGTTCTTGGGACAGTAGACGAAAAACTGTTTTTT
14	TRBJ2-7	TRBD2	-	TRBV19	CASSIAAGGQEQYF	TGTGCCAGTAGTATAGCAGCGGGGGGGCAGGAGCAGTACTTC
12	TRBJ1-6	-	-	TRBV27	CASSLSNSPLHF	TGTGCCAGCAGTTTGAGTAATTCACCCCTCCACTTT
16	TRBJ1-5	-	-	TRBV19	CASRSYRSGINQPQHF	TGTGCCAGTAGATCTTATAGATCGGGGATCAATCAGCCCCAGCATTTT
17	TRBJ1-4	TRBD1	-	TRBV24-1	CATSLVDRGATNEKLFF	TGTGCCACCAGTCTGGTGGACAGGGGCGCAACTAATGAAAAACTGTTTTTT
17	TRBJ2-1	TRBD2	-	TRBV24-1	CATSDRGTSGSINEQFF	TGTGCCACCAGTGATCGAGGCACTAGCGGGAGTATCAATGAGCAGTTCTTC
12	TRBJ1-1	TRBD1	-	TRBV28	CASTGQGGTAFF	TGTGCCAGCACTGGACAGGGTGGTACAGCTTTCTTT
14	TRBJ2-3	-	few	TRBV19	CASSVGDGPDTQYF	TGTGCCAGTTCAGTGGGAGACGGCCCAGATACGCAGTATTTT
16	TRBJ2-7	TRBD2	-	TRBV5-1	CASSLVGGGLLGEQYF	TGCGCCAGCAGCTTGGTCGGGGGAGGGTTGCTAGGTGAGCAGTACTTC
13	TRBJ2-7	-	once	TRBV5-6	CASSFPGHYEQYF	TGTGCCAGCAGCTTCCCAGGACACTACGAGCAGTACTTC
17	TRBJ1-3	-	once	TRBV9	CASSVGGSGGAGNTIYF	TGTGCCAGCAGCGTAGGAGGTTCGGGGGGGGCTGGAAACACCATATATTTT
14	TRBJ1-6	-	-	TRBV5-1	CASSLDGGNSPLHF	TGCGCCAGCAGCTTGGATGGGGGCAATTCACCCCTCCACTTT
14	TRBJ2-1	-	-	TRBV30	CAWSRGSSYNEQFF	TGTGCCTGGTCCCGTGGTAGTTCCTACAATGAGCAGTTCTTC
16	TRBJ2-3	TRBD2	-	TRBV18	CASSPPRLASTDTQYF	TGTGCCAGCTCACCACCACGACTAGCGTCGACAGATACGCAGTATTTT
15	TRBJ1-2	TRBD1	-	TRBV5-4	CASSFNRGAPYGYTF	TGTGCCAGCAGCTTCAACAGGGGCGCGCCCTATGGCTACACCTTC
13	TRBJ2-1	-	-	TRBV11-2	CASSLDPGNEQFF	TGTGCCAGCAGCTTAGATCCCGGCAATGAGCAGTTCTTC
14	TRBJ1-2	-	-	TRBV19	CATGVQGSYYGYTF	TGTGCCACCGGCGTACAGGGTTCTTACTATGGCTACACCTTC
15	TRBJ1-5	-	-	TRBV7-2	CASSPYTEFNQPQHF	TGTGCCAGCAGCCCGTACACCGAATTCAATCAGCCCCAGCATTTT
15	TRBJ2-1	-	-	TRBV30	CAWSVWRTLGNEQFF	TGTGCCTGGAGTGTTTGGAGAACGCTGGGCAATGAGCAGTTCTTC
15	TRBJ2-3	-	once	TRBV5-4	CASSSAASLTDTQYF	TGTGCCAGCAGCTCGGCGGCTAGTCTCACAGATACGCAGTATTTT
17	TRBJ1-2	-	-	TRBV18	CASSPRQLVLPAYGYTF	TGTGCCAGCTCACCGAGACAGTTAGTATTGCCTGCCTATGGCTACACCTTC
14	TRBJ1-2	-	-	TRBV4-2	CASSPAAGNYGYTF	TGTGCCAGCAGCCCTGCTGCGGGCAACTATGGCTACACCTTC
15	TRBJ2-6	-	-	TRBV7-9	CASSLAASGANVLTF	TGTGCCAGCAGCTTAGCGGCCTCTGGGGCCAACGTCCTGACTTTC
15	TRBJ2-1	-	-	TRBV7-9	CASSPRKGPGDEQFF	TGTGCCAGCAGCCCGAGAAAAGGACCAGGGGATGAGCAGTTCTTC
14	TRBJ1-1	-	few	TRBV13	CASSLQGTPREAFF	TGTGCCAGCAGCCTTCAGGGGACCCCAAGGGAAGCTTTCTTT
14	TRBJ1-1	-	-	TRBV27	CASSLRAGNTEAFF	TGTGCCAGCAGTTTAAGGGCGGGGAACACTGAAGCTTTCTTT
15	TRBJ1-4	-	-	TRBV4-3	CASSQVVAANEKLFF	TGCGCCAGCAGCCAAGTGGTCGCGGCGAATGAAAAACTGTTTTTT
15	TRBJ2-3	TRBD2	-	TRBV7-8	CASSLAGGRADTQYF	TGTGCCAGCAGCTTAGCGGGAGGGCGCGCAGATACGCAGTATTTT